The present T cell receptor beta chain was sequenced within a study of cytomegalovirus exposure and HLA in healthy donors. Trimming took 5 bases from V and 1 from J, leaving 14 bases between them. The germline V gene has CDR1 SGHVS and CDR2 FQNEAQ. The CDR3 is made up of 15 amino acids. The study ran its PCR with 60 Vbeta and 13 Jbeta primers. The method was immunoSEQ multiplex PCR; TCRdb's version includes in-frame clones alone and lacks a portion of them. The data show around 200,000 clones, roughly four fifths seen once. The J gene is TRBJ1-1, the V gene TRBV7-8; no clear D gene. The sequencing input was PBMCs. The clonotype was recovered from a woman aged 25 to 39 in good health and CMV-seropositive. The CDR3 here is CASSPPSGENTEAFF. The CDR3 DNA reads as TGTGCCAGCAGCCCTCCGTCGGGAGAGAACACTGAAGCTTTCTTT.